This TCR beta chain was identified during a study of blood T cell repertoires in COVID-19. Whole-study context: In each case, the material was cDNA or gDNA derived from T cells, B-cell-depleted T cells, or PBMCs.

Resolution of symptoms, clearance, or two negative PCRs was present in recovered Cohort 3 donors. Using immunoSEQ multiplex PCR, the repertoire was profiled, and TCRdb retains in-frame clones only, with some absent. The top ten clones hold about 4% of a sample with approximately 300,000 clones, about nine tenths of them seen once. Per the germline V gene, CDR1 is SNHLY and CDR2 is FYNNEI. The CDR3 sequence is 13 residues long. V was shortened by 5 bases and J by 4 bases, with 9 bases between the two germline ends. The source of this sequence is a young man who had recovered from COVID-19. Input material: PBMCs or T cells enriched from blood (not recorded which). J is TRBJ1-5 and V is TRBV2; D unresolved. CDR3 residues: CASSPETNQPQHF. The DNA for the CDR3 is TGTGCCAGCAGTCCTGAGACTAATCAGCCCCAGCATTTT. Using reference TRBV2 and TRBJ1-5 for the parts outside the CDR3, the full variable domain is EPEVTQTPSHQVTQMGQEVILRCVPISNHLYFYWYRQILGQKVEFLVSFYNNEISEKSEIFDDQFSVERPDGSNFTLKIRSTKLEDSAMYFCASSPETNQPQHFGDGTRLSIL.